The rows below give T cell receptor beta chains drawn from one sample of a study of beta chain features in type 1 diabetes. The protocol was immunoSEQ multiplex PCR, while the TCRdb copy is restricted to in-frame clones and leaves out a portion. The repertoire holds a few hundred thousand clones, with around 9.6% as singletons. The sequencing sample was made of naive CD4+ T cells from blood. The receptors shown here come from a woman under 30 in good health. CDR3s include the opening cysteine and the closing phenylalanine or tryptophan. D genes are given only for firm matches. Only some rows state a clone size, as once, few, many or a class for expanded clones.

J gene,D gene,V gene,clone size,CDR3 DNA,CDR3 protein
TRBJ2-2,TRBD2,TRBV2,.,TGTGCCAGCAGTGATGGGGGGGAAGTTATGGCCGGGGAGCTGTTTTTT,CASSDGGEVMAGELFF
TRBJ2-4,.,TRBV19,few,TGTGCCAGTAGTGCTCAAGGCCGGACAGTAAACATTCAGTACTTC,CASSAQGRTVNIQYF
TRBJ1-5,.,TRBV5-1,.,TGCGCCAGCAGCTTGGCAGGCCCTAATCAGCCCCAGCATTTT,CASSLAGPNQPQHF
TRBJ2-3,.,TRBV5-4,.,TGTGCCAGCGGGTTTCTCGGAGGGGGCCCGATAAACACAGATACGCAGTATTTT,CASGFLGGGPINTDTQYF
TRBJ1-5,.,TRBV7-2,few,TGTGCCAGCAGCTTAGCGGGTTCAGGAAATCAGCCCCAGCATTTT,CASSLAGSGNQPQHF
TRBJ1-1,.,TRBV6-6,.,TGTGCCAGCAGTTATCAGGGGCCGAACACTGAAGCTTTCTTT,CASSYQGPNTEAFF
TRBJ1-2,.,TRBV7-3,few,TGTGCCAGCAGCCCGGACAGTAACTATGGCTACACCTTC,CASSPDSNYGYTF
TRBJ2-1,.,TRBV7-9,few,TGTGCCAGCAGCACCACAGGTTTGGTCCGGAATGAGCAGTTCTTC,CASSTTGLVRNEQFF
TRBJ2-7,TRBD2,TRBV4-3,few,TGCGCCAGCAGCCAAAGACTAGCGGGAGGTCCCTACGAGCAGTACTTC,CASSQRLAGGPYEQYF
TRBJ2-5,TRBD2,TRBV30,few,TGTGCCTGGAGTAAAACTAGCGCACAAGAGACCCAGTACTTC,CAWSKTSAQETQYF
TRBJ2-6,.,TRBV5-6,few,TGTGCCAGCAGCTTGTCGAGCTCTGGGGCCAACGTCCTGACTTTC,CASSLSSSGANVLTF
TRBJ1-1,.,TRBV7-9,.,TGTGCCAGTTCGACAGTGAACACTGAAGCTTTCTTT,CASSTVNTEAFF
TRBJ2-7,TRBD1,TRBV27,few,TGTGCCAGCAGTTTAACGGGGACAGGGTACCACGAGCAGTACTTC,CASSLTGTGYHEQYF
TRBJ2-7,TRBD2,TRBV5-1,.,TGCGCCAGCAGCTCCCCAGAAACTAGCGGGAAGTACGAGCAGTACTTC,CASSSPETSGKYEQYF
TRBJ1-5,.,TRBV28,.,TGTGCCAGCAGCCACCGACAGTGGGGAGGGCTCAATCAGCCCCAGCATTTT,CASSHRQWGGLNQPQHF
TRBJ2-2,.,TRBV5-1,.,TGCGCCAGCAGCTTGGTCCCACTCAACACCGGGGAGCTGTTTTTT,CASSLVPLNTGELFF
TRBJ1-2,.,TRBV28,.,TGTGCCAGCACCGACAGATCTCGGGGCTACACCTTC,CASTDRSRGYTF
TRBJ1-1,.,TRBV30,.,TGTGCCTGGATACAGAGTGAAGCTTTCTTT,CAWIQSEAFF
TRBJ2-7,.,TRBV5-4,.,TGTGCCAGCAGCTTCCCTGACGGGAGCTACGAGCAGTACTTC,CASSFPDGSYEQYF
TRBJ2-5,.,TRBV11-2,few,TGTGCCAGCAGCTTCTCCGGGACATTAGAGACCCAGTACTTC,CASSFSGTLETQYF
TRBJ1-1,.,TRBV18,few,TGTGCCAGCTCTACCCAGGCTCGCGAGACTGAAGCTTTCTTT,CASSTQARETEAFF
TRBJ2-3,.,TRBV9,.,TGTGCCAGCAGCACCCGGGAGATCACAGATACGCAGTATTTT,CASSTREITDTQYF
TRBJ2-5,.,TRBV19,few,TGTGCCAGTAGTATTTTGGGAGAACCTATTCCCCAGTACTTC,CASSILGEPIPQYF
TRBJ2-1,.,TRBV6-6,.,TGTGCCAGCAGCCCAGGAGCTAGGGGGCAGTTCTTC,CASSPGARGQFF
TRBJ1-2,TRBD1,TRBV19,.,TGTGCCACTAAACGGGACAGGGGGCCGAACTATGGCTACACCTTC,CATKRDRGPNYGYTF
TRBJ1-2,.,TRBV28,few,TGTGCCAGCAGTTTACCAGGAGGGAACTATGGCTACACCTTC,CASSLPGGNYGYTF
TRBJ2-1,TRBD2,TRBV7-2,few,TGTGCCAGCAGCACCCGACTAGCAAATGAGCAGTTCTTC,CASSTRLANEQFF
TRBJ1-5,.,TRBV5-4,few,TGTGCCAGCAGCTTGAAAATGGATTCAGGCGGCAATCAGCCCCAGCATTTT,CASSLKMDSGGNQPQHF
TRBJ1-1,.,TRBV5-1,few,TGCGCCAGCAGCTCTGATACAGCAAACACTGAAGCTTTCTTT,CASSSDTANTEAFF
TRBJ1-1,.,TRBV2,.,TGTGCCAGCACCAGGGAAGGGACTGAAGCTTTCTTT,CASTREGTEAFF
TRBJ2-4,.,TRBV19,few,TGTGCCAGTAGTATCCCTCCTGGCCTAGCCAAAAACATTCAGTACTTC,CASSIPPGLAKNIQYF
TRBJ2-3,TRBD2,TRBV4-2,.,TGTGCCAGCAGCCAGAAAGGGGGTAGCGGGGACTTCGGCGATACGCAGTATTTT,CASSQKGGSGDFGDTQYF
TRBJ2-3,TRBD1,TRBV27,.,TGTGCCAGCAGTCTTTACAGGGGGCCGACAGATACGCAGTATTTT,CASSLYRGPTDTQYF
TRBJ2-2,TRBD2,TRBV5-1,.,TGCGCCAGCAGCTTAGGGCGGGGGAGTAACACCGGGGAGCTGTTTTTT,CASSLGRGSNTGELFF
TRBJ2-7,TRBD1,TRBV5-1,.,TGCGCCAGCAGTCGGACCGGGACAGGGGGCTCCTACGAGCAGTACTTC,CASSRTGTGGSYEQYF
TRBJ2-6,.,TRBV11-2,few,TGTGCCAGCAGCTTACTCCCCCTGGGCATTGGGGCCAACGTCCTGACTTTC,CASSLLPLGIGANVLTF
TRBJ1-2,.,TRBV30,.,TGTGCCTGGACCCGTACAACCCTGGCGGTCTATGGCTACACCTTC,CAWTRTTLAVYGYTF
TRBJ2-4,TRBD2,TRBV30,.,TGTGCCTGGAGTGCGGTCCGACTAGCGGGAGGCTTAGCCAAAAACATTCAGTACTTC,CAWSAVRLAGGLAKNIQYF
TRBJ1-2,.,TRBV7-9,few,TGTGCCAGCAGCTTAGCATCCCAGTTCTATGGCTACACCTTC,CASSLASQFYGYTF
TRBJ1-1,.,TRBV14,.,TGTGCCAGCAGCCCCTGGACTTCGAATGAAGCTTTCTTT,CASSPWTSNEAFF
TRBJ2-5,TRBD2,TRBV10-1,.,TGCGCCAGCAGTGACCCGACTAGCTCCGGTGAGACCCAGTACTTC,CASSDPTSSGETQYF
TRBJ1-6,.,TRBV5-1,.,TGCGCCAGCAGCTTGGAGTTCGGGGGGCAGGATAATTCACCCCTCCACTTT,CASSLEFGGQDNSPLHF
TRBJ2-6,.,TRBV5-1,.,TGCGCCAGCAGCCCGACATGGGCCGGGGCCAACGTCCTGACTTTC,CASSPTWAGANVLTF
TRBJ2-7,TRBD2,TRBV19,.,TGTGCCAGTAGAACGACTAGCGGGAGGTCGGAGCAGTACTTC,CASRTTSGRSEQYF
TRBJ2-1,.,TRBV18,few,TGTGCCAGCTCACCCCCATCAGGTGCCCCTTGGGATGAGCAGTTCTTC,CASSPPSGAPWDEQFF